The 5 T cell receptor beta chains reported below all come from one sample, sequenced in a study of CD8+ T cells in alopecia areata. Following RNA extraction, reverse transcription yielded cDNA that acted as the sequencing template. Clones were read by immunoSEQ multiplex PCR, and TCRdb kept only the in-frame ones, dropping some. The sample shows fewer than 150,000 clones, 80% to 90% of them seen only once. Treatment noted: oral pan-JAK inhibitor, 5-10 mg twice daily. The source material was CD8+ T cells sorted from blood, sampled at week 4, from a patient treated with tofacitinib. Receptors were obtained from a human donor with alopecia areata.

CDR3 DNA sequence: TGCAGCGTTGCTGTGACCTACGAGCAGTACTTC. Translation: CSVAVTYEQYF. This chain joins TRBV29-1 and TRBJ2-7; D is unresolved. CDR1 is SQVTM and CDR2 is ANQGSEA in the germline V gene. The ends were cut back, 4 bases at V and 2 bases at J, with 6 bases in the middle. The CDR3 is 11 residues long.

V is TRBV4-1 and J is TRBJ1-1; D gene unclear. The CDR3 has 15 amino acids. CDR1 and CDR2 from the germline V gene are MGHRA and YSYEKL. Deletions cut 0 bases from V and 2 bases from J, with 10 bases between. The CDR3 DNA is TGCGCCAGCAGCCAAGATCTTGGGGTAAACACTGAAGCTTTCTTT. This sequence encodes CASSQDLGVNTEAFF.

CDR3 bases: TGCGCCAGCGGGGACCCCACCAGGTGTGAAGATACGCAGTATTTT. Residues: CASGDPTRCEDTQYF. The chain uses TRBV23-1 and TRBJ2-3; D is possibly TRBD1 or TRBD2 (5 bases each). TRBV23-1 has ORF status, its function being uncertain. V was cut by 8 bases and J by 5 bases, with 20 bases left in between. The CDR3 covers 15 residues.

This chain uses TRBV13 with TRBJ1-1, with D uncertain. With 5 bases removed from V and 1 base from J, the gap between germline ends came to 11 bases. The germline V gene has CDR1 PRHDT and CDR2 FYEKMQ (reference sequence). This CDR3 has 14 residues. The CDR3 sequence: CASSPPGRNTEAFF. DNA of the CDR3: TGTGCCAGCAGCCCCCCCGGGAGGAACACTGAAGCTTTCTTT.

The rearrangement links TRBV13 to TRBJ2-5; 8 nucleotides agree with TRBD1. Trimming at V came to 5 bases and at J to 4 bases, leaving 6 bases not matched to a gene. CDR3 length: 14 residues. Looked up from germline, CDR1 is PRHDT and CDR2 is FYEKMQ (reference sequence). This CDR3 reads CASSIGQGVETQYF. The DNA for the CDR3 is TGTGCCAGCAGCATCGGACAGGGAGTAGAGACCCAGTACTTC.